This T cell receptor beta chain was identified during a study of T cells after posttransplantation cyclophosphamide. The data were produced by immunoSEQ multiplex PCR, yet TCRdb's version contains in-frame clones alone and is incomplete. The table shows just over 65,000 clones, with around 93% occurring only once. This receptor was taken from a woman in her 30s in good health and a related stem cell transplant donor. Sequences were obtained from PBMCs.

The CDR3 protein is CAWGEYEQYF. The CDR3 region has the DNA TGTGCCTGGGGGGAGTACGAGCAGTACTTC. The chain is built from TRBV6-1 and TRBJ2-7; D possibly corresponds to TRBD2 (6 bases). Germline V gives CDR1 MNHNS, CDR2 SASEGT. Trimming cost V 11 bases and J 4 bases, with 9 bases left between them. The CDR3 runs 10 residues.